Sequencing of this T cell receptor (beta chain) was carried out in a study of blood T cell repertoires in COVID-19. Background on the study: Specimens from acute and convalescent COVID-19 originated in the United States, Italy and Spain. The cDNA or gDNA used as material had been derived from T cells, B-cell-depleted T cells, or PBMCs.

Source study methods: Reference gene primers were amplified, and this amplification served to estimate nucleated cell counts. Method: immunoSEQ multiplex PCR; TCRdb's copy keeps in-frame clones and lacks some. Clone size and V and J calls were adopted from that table, with D and trimming inferred from the DNA. The sample lists about 230,000 clones, over 80% occurring once. V dropped 7 bases and J dropped 5; count of bases not matched to a gene: 2. The CDR3 runs to 12 residues. Germline V lookup: CDR1 SQVTM, CDR2 ANQGSEA. The chain is built from TRBV29-1 and TRBJ2-5; 12 nucleotides match TRBD1. Specimen: peripheral blood. The TCR sequence derives from a woman between 65 and 79 years old with active or convalescent COVID-19. CDR3: CSGDRGLETQYF. The CDR3 nucleotides are TGCAGCGGGGACAGGGGGCTGGAGACCCAGTACTTC.